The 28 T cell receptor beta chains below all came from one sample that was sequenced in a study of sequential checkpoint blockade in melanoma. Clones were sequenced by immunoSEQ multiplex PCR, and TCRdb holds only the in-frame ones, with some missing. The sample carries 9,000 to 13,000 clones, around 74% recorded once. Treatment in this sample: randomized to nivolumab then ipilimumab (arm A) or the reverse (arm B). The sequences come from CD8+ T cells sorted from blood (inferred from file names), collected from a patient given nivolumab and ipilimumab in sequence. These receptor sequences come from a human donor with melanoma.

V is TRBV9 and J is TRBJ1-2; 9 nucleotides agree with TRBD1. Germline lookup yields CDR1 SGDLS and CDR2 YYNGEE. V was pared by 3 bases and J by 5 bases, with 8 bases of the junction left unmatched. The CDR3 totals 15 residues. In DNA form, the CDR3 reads TGTGCCAGCAGCGAGATCGGGACAGGGAAATATGGCTACACCTTC. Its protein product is CASSEIGTGKYGYTF. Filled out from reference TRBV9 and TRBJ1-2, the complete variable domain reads DSGVTQTPKHLITATGQRVTLRCSPRSGDLSVYWYQQSLDQGLQFLIQYYNGEERAKGNILERFSAQQFPDLHSELNLSSLELGDSALYFCASSEIGTGKYGYTFGSGTRLTVV.

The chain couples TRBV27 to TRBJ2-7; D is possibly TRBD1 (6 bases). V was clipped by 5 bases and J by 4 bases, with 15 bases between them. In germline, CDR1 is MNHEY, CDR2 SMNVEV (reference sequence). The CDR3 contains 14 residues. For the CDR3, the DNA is TGTGCCAGCAGTGAGGGGCAGGGGTTGTACGAGCAGTACTTC. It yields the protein CASSEGQGLYEQYF.

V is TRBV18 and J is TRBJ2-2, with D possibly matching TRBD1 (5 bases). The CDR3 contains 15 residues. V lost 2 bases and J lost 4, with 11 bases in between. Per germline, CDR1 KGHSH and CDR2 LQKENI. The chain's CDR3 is CASSPGHPTTGELFF. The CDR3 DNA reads TGTGCCAGCTCACCAGGACACCCGACCACCGGGGAGCTGTTTTTT.

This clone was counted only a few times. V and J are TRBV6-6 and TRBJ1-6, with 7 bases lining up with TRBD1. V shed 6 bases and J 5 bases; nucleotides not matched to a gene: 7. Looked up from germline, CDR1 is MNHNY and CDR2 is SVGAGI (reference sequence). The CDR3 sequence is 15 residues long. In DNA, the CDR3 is TGTGCCAGCAGACTCACAGGGGCAAATAATTCACCCCTCCACTTT. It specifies CASRLTGANNSPLHF.

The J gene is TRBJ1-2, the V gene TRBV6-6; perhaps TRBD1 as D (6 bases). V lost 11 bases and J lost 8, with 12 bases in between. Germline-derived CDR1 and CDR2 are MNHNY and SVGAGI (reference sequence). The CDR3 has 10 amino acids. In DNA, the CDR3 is TGTGCCGTAGGGGGAGACGGCTACACCTTC. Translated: CAVGGDGYTF.

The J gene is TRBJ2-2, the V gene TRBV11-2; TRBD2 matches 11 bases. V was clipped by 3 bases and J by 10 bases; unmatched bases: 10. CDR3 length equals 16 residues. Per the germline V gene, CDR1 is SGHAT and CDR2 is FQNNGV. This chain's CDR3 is CASSFLAGGPSAELFF. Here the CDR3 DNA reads TGTGCCAGCAGCTTTCTAGCGGGGGGACCGTCGGCGGAGCTGTTTTTT. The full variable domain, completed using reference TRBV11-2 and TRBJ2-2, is EAGVAQSPRYKIIEKRQSVAFWCNPISGHATLYWYQQILGQGPKLLIQFQNNGVVDDSQLPKDRFSAERLKGVDSTLKIQPAKLEDSAVYLCASSFLAGGPSAELFFGEGSRLTVL.

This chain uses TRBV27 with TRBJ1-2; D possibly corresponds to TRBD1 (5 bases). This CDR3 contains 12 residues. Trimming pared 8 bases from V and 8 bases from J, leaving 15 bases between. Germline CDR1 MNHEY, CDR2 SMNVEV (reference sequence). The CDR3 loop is CASSGGELGYTF. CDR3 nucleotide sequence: TGTGCCAGCTCGGGGGGGGAATTGGGCTACACCTTC.

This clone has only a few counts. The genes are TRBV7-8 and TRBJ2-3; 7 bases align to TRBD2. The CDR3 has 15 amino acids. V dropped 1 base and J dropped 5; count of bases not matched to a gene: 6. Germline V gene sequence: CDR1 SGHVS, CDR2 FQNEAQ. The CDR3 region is CASSLVGGGGDTQYF. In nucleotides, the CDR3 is TGTGCCAGCAGCTTAGTGGGCGGCGGGGGAGATACGCAGTATTTT.

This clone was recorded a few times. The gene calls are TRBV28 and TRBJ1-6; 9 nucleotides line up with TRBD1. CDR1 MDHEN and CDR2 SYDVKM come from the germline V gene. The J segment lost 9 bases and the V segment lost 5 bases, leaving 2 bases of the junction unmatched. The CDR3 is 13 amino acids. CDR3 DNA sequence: TGTGCCAGCAGTGGACAGGGGTCTTCACCCCTCCACTTT. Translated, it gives CASSGQGSSPLHF.

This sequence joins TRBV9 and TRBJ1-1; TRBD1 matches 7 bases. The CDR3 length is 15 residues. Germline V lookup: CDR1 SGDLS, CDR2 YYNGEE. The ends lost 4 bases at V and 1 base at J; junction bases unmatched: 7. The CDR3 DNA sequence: TGTGCCAGCAGCCCACAGGGGTTCACGAACACTGAAGCTTTCTTT. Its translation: CASSPQGFTNTEAFF. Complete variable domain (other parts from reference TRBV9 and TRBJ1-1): DSGVTQTPKHLITATGQRVTLRCSPRSGDLSVYWYQQSLDQGLQFLIQYYNGEERAKGNILERFSAQQFPDLHSELNLSSLELGDSALYFCASSPQGFTNTEAFFGQGTRLTVV.

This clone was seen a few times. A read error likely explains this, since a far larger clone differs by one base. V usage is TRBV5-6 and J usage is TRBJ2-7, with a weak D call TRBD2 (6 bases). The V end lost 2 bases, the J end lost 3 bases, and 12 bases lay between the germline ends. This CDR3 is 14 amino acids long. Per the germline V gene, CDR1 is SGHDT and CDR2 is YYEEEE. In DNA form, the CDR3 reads TGTGCCAGCAGCTTAGCGGGCCTCGGCTACGAGCAGTACTTC. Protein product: CASSLAGLGYEQYF.

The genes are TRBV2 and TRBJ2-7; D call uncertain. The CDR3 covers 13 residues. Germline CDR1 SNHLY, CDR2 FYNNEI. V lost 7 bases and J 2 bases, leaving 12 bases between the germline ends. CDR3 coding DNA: TGTGCCAGCAACTCAGGATCCACCTACGAGCAGTACTTC. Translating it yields CASNSGSTYEQYF.

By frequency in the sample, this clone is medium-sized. CDR3 amino acids: CASSQERSNEKLFF. CDR3 in DNA: TGCGCCAGCAGCCAAGAACGGAGTAATGAAAAACTGTTTTTT. The chain carries TRBV4-3 and TRBJ1-4; no reliable D call. Germline V CDR1 and CDR2: LGHNA, YSLEER. This CDR3 contains 14 residues. V gave up 0 bases and J gave up 4 bases, with 6 bases separating them.

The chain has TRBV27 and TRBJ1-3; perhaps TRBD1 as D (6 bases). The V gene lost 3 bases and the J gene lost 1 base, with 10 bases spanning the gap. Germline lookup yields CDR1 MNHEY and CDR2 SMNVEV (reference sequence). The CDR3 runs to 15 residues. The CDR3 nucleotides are TGTGCCAGCAGTTTCAGGGGCTTTTCTGGAAACACCATATATTTT. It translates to CASSFRGFSGNTIYF.

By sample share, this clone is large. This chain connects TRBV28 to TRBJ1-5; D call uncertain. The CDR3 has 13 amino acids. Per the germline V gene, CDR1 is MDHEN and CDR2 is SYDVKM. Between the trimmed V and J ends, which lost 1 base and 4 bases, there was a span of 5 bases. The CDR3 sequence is CASSLFSNQPQHF. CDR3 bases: TGTGCCAGCAGTTTATTTTCTAATCAGCCCCAGCATTTT.

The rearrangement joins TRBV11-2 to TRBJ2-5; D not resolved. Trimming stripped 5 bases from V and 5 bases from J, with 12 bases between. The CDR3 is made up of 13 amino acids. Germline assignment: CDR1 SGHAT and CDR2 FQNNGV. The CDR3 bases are TGTGCCAGCAGCCGATTGCGTTCGGAGACCCAGTACTTC. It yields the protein CASSRLRSETQYF.

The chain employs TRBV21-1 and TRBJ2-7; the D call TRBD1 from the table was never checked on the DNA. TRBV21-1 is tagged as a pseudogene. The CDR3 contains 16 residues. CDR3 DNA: TGTGCCAGCAGCAAAGCGACGAGGGGGACGCCCTACGAGCAGTACTTC. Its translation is CASSKATRGTPYEQYF.

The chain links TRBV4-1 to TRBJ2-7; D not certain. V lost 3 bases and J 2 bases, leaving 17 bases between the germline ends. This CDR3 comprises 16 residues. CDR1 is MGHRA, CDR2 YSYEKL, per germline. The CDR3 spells CASSQRSTLVPYEQYF. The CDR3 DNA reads TGCGCCAGCAGCCAGAGATCGACTCTTGTCCCCTACGAGCAGTACTTC.

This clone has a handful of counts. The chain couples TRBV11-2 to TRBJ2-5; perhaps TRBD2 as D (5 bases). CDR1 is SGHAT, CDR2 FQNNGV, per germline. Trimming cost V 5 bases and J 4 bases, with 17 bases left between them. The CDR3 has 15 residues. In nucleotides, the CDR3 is TGTGCCAGCAGCATAAATTTTGGGAGTGGAGAGACCCAGTACTTC. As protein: CASSINFGSGETQYF.

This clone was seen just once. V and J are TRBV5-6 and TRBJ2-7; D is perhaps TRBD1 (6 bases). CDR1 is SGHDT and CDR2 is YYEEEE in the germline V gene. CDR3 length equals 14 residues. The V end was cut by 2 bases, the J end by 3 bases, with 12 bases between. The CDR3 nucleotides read TGTGCCAGCAGCTTTTCCGACAGGAACTACGAGCAGTACTTC. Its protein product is CASSFSDRNYEQYF.

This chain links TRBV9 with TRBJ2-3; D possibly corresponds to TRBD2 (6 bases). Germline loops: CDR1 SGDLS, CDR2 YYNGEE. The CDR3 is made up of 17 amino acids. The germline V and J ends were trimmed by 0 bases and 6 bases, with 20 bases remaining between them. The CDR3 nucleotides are TGTGCCAGCAGCGTAGTGGGGGGACGGACCTTACGGGATACGCAGTATTTT. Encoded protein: CASSVVGGRTLRDTQYF.

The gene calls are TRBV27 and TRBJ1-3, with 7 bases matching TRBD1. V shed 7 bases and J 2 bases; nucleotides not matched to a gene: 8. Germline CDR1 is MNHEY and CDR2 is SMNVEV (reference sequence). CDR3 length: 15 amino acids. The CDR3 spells CASTERGLPGNTIYF. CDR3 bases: TGTGCCAGCACCGAAAGGGGGCTCCCTGGAAACACCATATATTTT.

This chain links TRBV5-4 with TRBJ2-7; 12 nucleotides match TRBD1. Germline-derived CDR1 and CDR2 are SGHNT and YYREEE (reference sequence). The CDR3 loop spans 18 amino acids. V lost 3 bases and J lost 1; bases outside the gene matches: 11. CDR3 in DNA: TGTGCCAGCAGCTGGGAACCGGGACAGGGGGCTTTGTCCTACGAGCAGTACTTC. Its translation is CASSWEPGQGALSYEQYF.

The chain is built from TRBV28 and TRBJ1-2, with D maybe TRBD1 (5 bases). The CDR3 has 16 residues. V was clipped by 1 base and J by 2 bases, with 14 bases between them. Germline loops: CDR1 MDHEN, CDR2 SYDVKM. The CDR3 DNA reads TGTGCCAGCAGTTTATTCCCCAAGGAGGGGAACTATGGCTACACCTTC. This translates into CASSLFPKEGNYGYTF.

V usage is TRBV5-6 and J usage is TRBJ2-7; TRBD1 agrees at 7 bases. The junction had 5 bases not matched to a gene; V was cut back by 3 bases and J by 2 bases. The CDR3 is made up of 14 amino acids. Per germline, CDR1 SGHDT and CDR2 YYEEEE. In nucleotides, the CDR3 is TGTGCCAGCAGCTCCGGGACAGCCACCTACGAGCAGTACTTC. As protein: CASSSGTATYEQYF.

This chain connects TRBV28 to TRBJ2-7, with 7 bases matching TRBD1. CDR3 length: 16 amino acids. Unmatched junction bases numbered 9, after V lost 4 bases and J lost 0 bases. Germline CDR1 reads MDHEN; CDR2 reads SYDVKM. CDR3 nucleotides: TGTGCCAGCAGTTCCCCGGACAGGTTAAGCTCCTACGAGCAGTACTTC. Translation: CASSSPDRLSSYEQYF.

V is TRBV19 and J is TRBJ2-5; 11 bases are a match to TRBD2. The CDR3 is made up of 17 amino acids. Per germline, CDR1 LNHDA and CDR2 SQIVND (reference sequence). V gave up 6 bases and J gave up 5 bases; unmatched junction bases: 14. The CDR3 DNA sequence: TGTGCCAGTAGCCCCGGGACTAGCGGAGAGCCGGGGGAGACCCAGTACTTC. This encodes CASSPGTSGEPGETQYF.

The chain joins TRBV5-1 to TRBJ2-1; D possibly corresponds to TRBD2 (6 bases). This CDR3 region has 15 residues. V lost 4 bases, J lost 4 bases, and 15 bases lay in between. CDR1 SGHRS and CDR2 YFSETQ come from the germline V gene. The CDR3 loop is CASSPGGKGYNEQFF. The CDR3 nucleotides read TGCGCCAGCAGCCCCGGAGGGAAGGGTTACAATGAGCAGTTCTTC.